The 25 T cell receptor beta chains below come from one sample, sequenced in a study of cytomegalovirus exposure and HLA in healthy donors. This PCR relied on a set of 60 Vbeta primers and 13 Jbeta primers. Profiling relied on immunoSEQ multiplex PCR, and the TCRdb table lists in-frame clones only, not all of them. The table has about 160,000 clones, approximately 85% seen once. Sequencing was performed on PBMCs. Every receptor here comes from a girl between 2 and 10 years old in good health and CMV-seropositive.

The rearrangement joins TRBV7-3 to TRBJ1-1; tentative D call: TRBD1 (6 bases). CDR1 and CDR2 from the germline V gene are SGHTA and FQGTGA. The CDR3 length is 13 residues. Trimming removed 8 bases at V and 5 bases at J, with 15 bases between. This chain's CDR3 is CASGTGKGTEAFF. CDR3 sequence (DNA): TGTGCCAGCGGAACAGGGAAAGGGACTGAAGCTTTCTTT. Using reference TRBV7-3 and TRBJ1-1 for the parts outside the CDR3, the full variable domain is GAGVSQTPSNKVTEKGKYVELRCDPISGHTALYWYRQSLGQGPEFLIYFQGTGAADDSGLPNDRFFAVRPEGSVSTLKIQRTERGDSAVYLCASGTGKGTEAFFGQGTRLTVV.

V is TRBV6-1 and J is TRBJ2-5; possibly TRBD2 for D (6 bases). CDR1 and CDR2 from the germline V gene are MNHNS and SASEGT. The CDR3 runs 15 residues. With 7 bases removed from V and 5 bases from J, the gap between germline ends came to 20 bases. Written as DNA, the CDR3 is TGTGCCAGCACATACGGGGAGGCCGAGGTGGAGACCCAGTACTTC. It translates to CASTYGEAEVETQYF.

This clone has just one count. The chain carries TRBV28 and TRBJ2-3; 9 nucleotides agree with TRBD1. The V gene end was trimmed by 6 bases and the J gene end by 10 bases; junction bases not matched to a gene: 17. The CDR3 is made up of 16 amino acids. The germline gives CDR1 MDHEN, CDR2 SYDVKM. The DNA for the CDR3 is TGTGCCAGCAGCACCGGGACAGGGATCCGCCCTGTCCCGCAGTATTTT. Translated, it gives CASSTGTGIRPVPQYF.

V usage is TRBV30 and J usage is TRBJ1-6, with TRBD1 matching 9 bases. The CDR3 is made up of 13 amino acids. The V segment lost 5 bases and the J segment 10 bases; nucleotides outside the gene matches: 6. Germline lookup yields CDR1 GTSNPN and CDR2 SVGIG (reference sequence). Written as DNA, the CDR3 is TGTGCCTGGTATGGGACAGGGAGGTCACCCCTCCACTTT. Translating it yields CAWYGTGRSPLHF. Full variable domain (remainder filled in from reference TRBV30 and TRBJ1-6): SQTIHQWPATLVQPVGSPLSLECTVEGTSNPNLYWYRQAAGRGLQLLFYSVGIGQISSEVPQNLSASRPQDRQFILSSKKLLLSDSGFYLCAWYGTGRSPLHFGNGTRLTVT.

The rearrangement links TRBV6-6 to TRBJ2-7, with 10 positions matching TRBD2. The CDR3 sequence is 15 residues long. Trimming took 6 bases from V and 0 from J; bases not matched to a gene: 5. Germline-derived CDR1 and CDR2 are MNHNY and SVGAGI (reference sequence). CDR3 nucleotides: TGTGCCAGCAGGGTAGCGGGAGGCATCTCCTACGAGCAGTACTTC. Encoded protein: CASRVAGGISYEQYF.

The chain is built from TRBV5-6 and TRBJ1-1; D unclear. From germline, CDR1 is SGHDT and CDR2 YYEEEE. The CDR3 spans 12 residues. The V end was cut by 4 bases, the J end by 8 bases, with 12 bases between. The CDR3 sequence: CASSRAGGEAFF. CDR3 coding DNA: TGTGCCAGCAGCCGGGCGGGTGGGGAAGCTTTCTTT.

V and J are TRBV27 and TRBJ1-5, with 7 bases matching TRBD1. The germline CDR1 and CDR2 sequences are MNHEY and SMNVEV (reference sequence). Trimming at V came to 2 bases and at J to 1 base, leaving 8 bases not matched to a gene. CDR3 size: 17 residues. CDR3 in amino acids: CASSLPRQGGSNQPQHF. CDR3 DNA: TGTGCCAGCAGTTTACCCAGACAGGGTGGGAGCAATCAGCCCCAGCATTTT.

The rearrangement joins TRBV29-1 to TRBJ2-7; 9 bases map to TRBD2. The CDR3 has 16 residues. Trimming cost V 0 bases and J 0 bases; bases outside gene matches: 6. CDR1 SQVTM and CDR2 ANQGSEA come from the germline V gene. CDR3 sequence reads: CSVEENAGGSSYEQYF. CDR3 bases: TGCAGCGTTGAAGAAAACGCGGGGGGGAGCTCCTACGAGCAGTACTTC.

In this sample, this clone turned up a few times. The chain employs TRBV6-1 and TRBJ2-5, with D maybe TRBD1 (5 bases). Germline V gene lookup returns CDR1 MNHNS and CDR2 SASEGT. V gave up 7 bases and J gave up 5 bases, with 14 bases separating them. This CDR3 comprises 13 residues. Here the CDR3 reads CASNAGLQETQYF. The CDR3, as DNA: TGTGCCAGCAATGCAGGGCTTCAGGAGACCCAGTACTTC.

This sequence joins TRBV30 and TRBJ2-2; 9 nucleotides match TRBD1. Looked up from germline, CDR1 is GTSNPN and CDR2 is SVGIG (reference sequence). V lost 8 bases and J lost 6; bases outside the gene matches: 7. The CDR3 has 13 residues. CDR3 sequence reads: CARDRGDPGELFF. For the CDR3, the DNA is TGTGCCCGCGACAGGGGGGATCCCGGGGAGCTGTTTTTT.

V gene TRBV4-2 combines with J gene TRBJ2-7; no reliable D call. Germline V CDR1 and CDR2: LGHNA, YNFKEQ. The CDR3 runs to 14 residues. Trimming stripped 4 bases from V and 5 bases from J, with 15 bases between. This CDR3 reads CASSRVVSLDEQYF. CDR3 sequence (DNA): TGTGCCAGCAGCCGGGTTGTTAGCCTCGACGAGCAGTACTTC.

The chain combines TRBV6-6 with TRBJ2-1; the D is unclear. Germline lookup yields CDR1 MNHNY and CDR2 SVGAGI (reference sequence). The CDR3 contains 13 residues. V lost 3 bases to trimming and J lost 9 bases, with 12 bases between them. DNA of the CDR3: TGTGCCAGCAGTTATGCCGATGGGCGTGAGCAGTTCTTC. The encoded protein is CASSYADGREQFF.

CDR3: CASSQVSGRAYNEQFF. The DNA for the CDR3 is TGCGCCAGCAGCCAAGTAAGCGGGAGGGCCTACAATGAGCAGTTCTTC. The chain joins TRBV4-1 to TRBJ2-1, with 10 bases fitting TRBD2. With V trimmed by 1 base and J by 2 bases, 2 bases remained unmatched. Germline values: CDR1 MGHRA, CDR2 YSYEKL. The CDR3 loop spans 16 amino acids.

This chain uses TRBV4-1 with TRBJ2-1; tentative D call: TRBD1 (6 bases). Deletions cut 4 bases from V and 7 bases from J, with 20 bases between. Germline CDR1 is MGHRA and CDR2 is YSYEKL. There are 16 residues in the CDR3. The CDR3, as DNA: TGCGCCAGCAGCCCCCTTCAGGGGAAGGGAATAAATGAGCAGTTCTTC. This sequence encodes CASSPLQGKGINEQFF.

CDR3 protein: CASSQNRGVGTEAFF. The CDR3 bases are TGTGCCAGCAGCCAAAATAGAGGAGTCGGCACTGAAGCTTTCTTT. The rearrangement uses TRBV14 and TRBJ1-1; D remains unclear. Germline CDR1 is SGHDN and CDR2 is FVKESK. The CDR3 spans 15 residues. Trimming removed 2 bases at V and 4 bases at J, with 14 bases between.

The chain links TRBV30 to TRBJ2-3, with a weak D call TRBD2 (6 bases). The CDR3 is 14 amino acids. With 0 bases removed from V and 0 bases from J, the gap between germline ends came to 7 bases. CDR1 is GTSNPN and CDR2 is SVGIG in the germline V gene (reference sequence). The CDR3 nucleotides read TGTGCCTGGAGTGTAGGGAGGAGCACAGATACGCAGTATTTT. Protein product: CAWSVGRSTDTQYF.

This chain links TRBV28 with TRBJ1-2, with D possibly being TRBD1 (5 bases). CDR1 is MDHEN, CDR2 SYDVKM, per germline. This CDR3 region has 13 residues. V gave up 5 bases and J gave up 3 bases, with 10 bases separating them. The CDR3 DNA reads TGTGCCAGCAGTGTACAGGAGTACTATGGCTACACCTTC. Protein sequence: CASSVQEYYGYTF.

This chain connects TRBV4-1 to TRBJ1-4; possibly TRBD1 for D (5 bases). The V gene's germline CDR1 is MGHRA and CDR2 YSYEKL. The V gene lost 4 bases and the J gene lost 5 bases, with 17 bases spanning the gap. The CDR3 is 16 residues long. CDR3 in amino acids: CASSPNGGMVNEKLFF. CDR3 DNA: TGCGCCAGCAGCCCTAATGGGGGGATGGTAAATGAAAAACTGTTTTTT.

This clone was seen once. This chain links TRBV10-3 with TRBJ2-5, with TRBD2 matching 7 bases. Germline V gene sequence: CDR1 ENHRY, CDR2 SYGVKD. The CDR3 contains 12 residues. V trimming: 8 bases; J trimming: 3 bases; junction bases outside the gene matches: 3. The CDR3 loop is CAIGGSEETQYF. CDR3 bases: TGTGCCATCGGCGGGAGTGAAGAGACCCAGTACTTC.

The V and J genes are TRBV29-1 and TRBJ2-3; TRBD1 agrees at 11 bases. The V gene's germline CDR1 is SQVTM and CDR2 ANQGSEA. Trimming at V came to 7 bases and at J to 6 bases, leaving 3 bases not matched to a gene. This CDR3 is built from 12 residues. CDR3 residues: CSADRGQDTQYF. CDR3 nucleotides: TGCAGCGCGGACAGGGGGCAGGATACGCAGTATTTT.

A single count supports this clone. The gene calls are TRBV10-3 and TRBJ1-1; D unresolved. Germline CDR1 is ENHRY and CDR2 is SYGVKD. This CDR3 region has 15 residues. Trimming removed 0 bases from V and 0 bases from J, with 8 bases in between. CDR3 bases: TGTGCCATCAGTGAGTCTGGAGTGTTGAACACTGAAGCTTTCTTT. Translated, it gives CAISESGVLNTEAFF.

CDR3 amino acids: CASSSSTATNEKLFF. In DNA form, the CDR3 reads TGTGCCAGCAGTAGTAGTACCGCGACTAATGAAAAACTGTTTTTT. This rearrangement joins TRBV28 to TRBJ1-4; D unresolved. V lost 5 bases and J lost 2, with 12 bases in between. This CDR3 has 15 amino acids. Germline lookup yields CDR1 MDHEN and CDR2 SYDVKM.

The chain employs TRBV27 and TRBJ1-5, with D tentatively TRBD1 (6 bases). Trimming stripped 5 bases from V and 2 bases from J, with 25 bases between. The CDR3 is 19 residues long. Germline V gene data show CDR1 as MNHEY and CDR2 as SMNVEV (reference sequence). The CDR3 protein is CASSLTRGHPARGNQPQHF. The CDR3, as DNA: TGTGCCAGCAGTCTGACACGGGGACACCCCGCGAGGGGCAATCAGCCCCAGCATTTT.

This chain joins TRBV7-8 and TRBJ2-3, with a weak D call TRBD1 (5 bases). The CDR3 covers 14 residues. CDR1 is SGHVS and CDR2 is FQNEAQ in the germline V gene. Deletions cut 4 bases from V and 8 bases from J, with 16 bases between. The CDR3 bases are TGTGCCAGCAGCTCCCTCGGTGGGGCCGCTACGCAGTATTTT. This sequence encodes CASSSLGGAATQYF.

The V call is TRBV7-9, the J call TRBJ1-2; D ambiguous. V dropped 2 bases and J dropped 5 bases, with 9 bases sitting between them. Germline lookup yields CDR1 SEHNR and CDR2 FQNEAQ (reference sequence). The CDR3 is 13 amino acids. The CDR3, as DNA: TGTGCCAGCAGCTTAATACGGACTTATGGCTACACCTTC. This sequence encodes CASSLIRTYGYTF. The whole variable domain, remainder taken from reference TRBV7-9 and TRBJ1-2, is DTGVSQNPRHKITKRGQNVTFRCDPISEHNRLYWYRQTLGQGPEFLTYFQNEAQLEKSRLLSDRFSAERPKGSFSTLEIQRTEQGDSAMYLCASSLIRTYGYTFGSGTRLTVV.